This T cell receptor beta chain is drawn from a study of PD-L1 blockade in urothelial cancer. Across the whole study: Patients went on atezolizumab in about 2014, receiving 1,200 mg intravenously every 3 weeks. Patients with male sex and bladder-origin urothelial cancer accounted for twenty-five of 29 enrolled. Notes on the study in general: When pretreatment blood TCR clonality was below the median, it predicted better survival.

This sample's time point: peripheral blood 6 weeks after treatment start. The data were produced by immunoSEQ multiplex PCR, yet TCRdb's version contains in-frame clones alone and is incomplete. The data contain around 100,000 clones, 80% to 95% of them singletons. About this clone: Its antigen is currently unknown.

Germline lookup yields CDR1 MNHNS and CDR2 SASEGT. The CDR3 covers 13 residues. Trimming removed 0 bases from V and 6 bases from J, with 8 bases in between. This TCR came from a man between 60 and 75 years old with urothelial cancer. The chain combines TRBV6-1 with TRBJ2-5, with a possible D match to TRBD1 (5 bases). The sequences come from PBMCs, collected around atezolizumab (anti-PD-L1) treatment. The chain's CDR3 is CASSEAGAKTQYF. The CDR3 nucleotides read TGTGCCAGCAGTGAAGCAGGGGCTAAGACCCAGTACTTC.